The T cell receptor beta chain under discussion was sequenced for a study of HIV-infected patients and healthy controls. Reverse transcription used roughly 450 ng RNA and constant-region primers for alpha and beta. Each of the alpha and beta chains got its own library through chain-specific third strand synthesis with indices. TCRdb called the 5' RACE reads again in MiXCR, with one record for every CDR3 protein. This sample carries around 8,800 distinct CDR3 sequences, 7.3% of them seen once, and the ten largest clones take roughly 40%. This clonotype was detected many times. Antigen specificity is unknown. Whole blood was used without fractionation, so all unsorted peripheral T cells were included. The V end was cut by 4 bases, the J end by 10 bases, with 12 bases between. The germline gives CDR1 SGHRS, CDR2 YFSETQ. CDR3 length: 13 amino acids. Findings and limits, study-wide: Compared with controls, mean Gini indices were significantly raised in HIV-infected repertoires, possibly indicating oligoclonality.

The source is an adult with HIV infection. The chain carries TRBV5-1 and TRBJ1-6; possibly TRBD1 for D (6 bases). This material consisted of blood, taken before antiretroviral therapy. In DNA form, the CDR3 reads TGCGCCAGCAGCATTCCAGGGGAGTCACCCCTCCACTTT. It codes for CASSIPGESPLHF.